Listed here is a single T cell receptor (beta chain). Its antigen is unknown. These data belong to a study of STAT3 mutations in large granular lymphocyte leukemia. Whole-study findings and limits: Every T-cell large granular lymphocyte leukemia patient had at least one immunodominant TCR beta clonotype.

Germline-derived CDR1 and CDR2 are SGHRS and YFSETQ. This CDR3 contains 14 residues. V gave up 4 bases and J gave up 4 bases, with 14 bases separating them. The table came from immunoSEQ multiplex PCR; TCRdb's copy has only in-frame clones and leaves some out. The table has approximately 6,600 clones, approximately 54% seen once. The receptor's source is a boy younger than 18 with T-cell large granular lymphocyte leukemia. Some clones in this sample may be carry-over from other donors' samples. Sequenced: peripheral blood mononuclear cells. The genes are TRBV5-1 and TRBJ1-2; D unresolved. As DNA, the CDR3 is TGCGCCAGCAGCCCCGGGGAAGGTAGCTATGGCTACACCTTC. Translated, it gives CASSPGEGSYGYTF.